The 3 T cell receptor beta chains presented below share a single source sample, sequenced in a study of blood T cell repertoires in COVID-19. Profiled with immunoSEQ multiplex PCR; TCRdb holds only in-frame clones, not every one. The sample has 180,000 or so clones, around 85% seen once. The sequencing input was peripheral blood. The receptors stem from a woman of 80 years or more with acute or convalescent COVID-19.

Comment on this clone: This sample also contains other DNA sequences that code for the same CDR3. This chain uses TRBV19 with TRBJ2-7, with a possible D match to TRBD2 (7 bases). The ends were cut back, 9 bases at V and 0 bases at J, with 15 bases in the middle. The length of the CDR3 is 14 residues. Germline values: CDR1 LNHDA, CDR2 SQIVND (reference sequence). CDR3 protein: CASRGGGSSYEQYF. CDR3 nucleotide sequence: TGTGCCAGCCGAGGGGGGGGCAGCTCCTACGAGCAGTACTTC.

As concerns this clone: This sample includes further DNA sequences coding for the same CDR3. The chain links TRBV19 to TRBJ2-3; 9 bases line up with TRBD2. In germline, CDR1 is LNHDA, CDR2 SQIVND (reference sequence). J was trimmed by 2 bases and V by 3 bases; bases with no gene match: 3. The length of the CDR3 is 15 residues. CDR3 DNA: TGTGCCAGTAGTATTGGCGGGGGGGACACAGATACGCAGTATTTT. Translating it yields CASSIGGGDTDTQYF.

The rearrangement uses TRBV2 and TRBJ2-7; no firm D call. The CDR3 is 13 amino acids. Trimming cost V 1 base and J 2 bases, with 6 bases left between them. CDR1 and CDR2 from the germline V gene are SNHLY and FYNNEI. The CDR3 protein is CASSEDYPYEQYF. The CDR3 DNA reads as TGTGCCAGCAGTGAAGACTATCCCTACGAGCAGTACTTC.